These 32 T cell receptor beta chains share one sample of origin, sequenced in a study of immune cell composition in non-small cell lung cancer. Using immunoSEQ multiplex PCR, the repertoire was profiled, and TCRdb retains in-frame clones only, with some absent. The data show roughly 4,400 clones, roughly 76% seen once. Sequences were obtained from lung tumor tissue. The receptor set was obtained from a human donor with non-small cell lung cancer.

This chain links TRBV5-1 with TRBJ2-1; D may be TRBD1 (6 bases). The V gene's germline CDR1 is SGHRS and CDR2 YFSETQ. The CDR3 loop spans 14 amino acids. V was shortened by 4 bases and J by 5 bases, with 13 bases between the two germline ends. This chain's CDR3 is CASSQLGQNNEQFF. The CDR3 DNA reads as TGCGCCAGCAGCCAGCTAGGACAGAACAATGAGCAGTTCTTC.

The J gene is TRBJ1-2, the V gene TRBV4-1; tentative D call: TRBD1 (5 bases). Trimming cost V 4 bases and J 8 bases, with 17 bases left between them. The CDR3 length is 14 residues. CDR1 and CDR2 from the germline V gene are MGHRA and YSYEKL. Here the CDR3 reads CASSPLGGTRGYTF. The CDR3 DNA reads TGCGCCAGCAGCCCCTTGGGGGGGACTCGGGGCTACACCTTC.

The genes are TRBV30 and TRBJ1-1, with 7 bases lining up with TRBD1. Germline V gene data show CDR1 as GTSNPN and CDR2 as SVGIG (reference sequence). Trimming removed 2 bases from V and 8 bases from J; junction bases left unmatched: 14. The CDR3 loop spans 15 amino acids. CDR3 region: CAWSKQGTFHSEAFF. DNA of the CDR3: TGTGCCTGGAGTAAACAGGGGACGTTTCATTCGGAAGCTTTCTTT.

The CDR3 loop reads CASSLELAGGGDTQYF. CDR3 DNA sequence: TGTGCCAGCAGCTTAGAGCTAGCGGGGGGGGGAGATACGCAGTATTTT. The genes are TRBV7-6 and TRBJ2-3, with 12 nucleotides matching TRBD2. CDR1 SGHVS and CDR2 FNYEAQ come from the germline V gene. J lost 5 bases, V lost 1 base, and 4 bases had no gene match. The CDR3 totals 16 residues. The whole variable domain, remainder taken from reference TRBV7-6 and TRBJ2-3, is GAGVSQSPRYKVTKRGQDVALRCDPISGHVSLYWYRQALGQGPEFLTYFNYEAQQDKSGLPNDRFSAERPEGSISTLTIQRTEQRDSAMYRCASSLELAGGGDTQYFGPGTRLTVL.

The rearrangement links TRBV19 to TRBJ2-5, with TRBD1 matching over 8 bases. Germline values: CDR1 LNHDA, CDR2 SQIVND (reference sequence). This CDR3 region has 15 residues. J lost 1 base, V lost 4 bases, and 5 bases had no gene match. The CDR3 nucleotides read TGTGCCAGTAGTAGCTGGACAGGGTCCCAAGAGACCCAGTACTTC. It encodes CASSSWTGSQETQYF.

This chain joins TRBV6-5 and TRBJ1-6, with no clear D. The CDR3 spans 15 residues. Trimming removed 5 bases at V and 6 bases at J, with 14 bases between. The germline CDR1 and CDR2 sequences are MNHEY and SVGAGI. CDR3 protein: CASSPVTLLNSPLHF. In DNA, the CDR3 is TGTGCCAGCAGTCCCGTGACACTTCTTAATTCACCCCTCCACTTT.

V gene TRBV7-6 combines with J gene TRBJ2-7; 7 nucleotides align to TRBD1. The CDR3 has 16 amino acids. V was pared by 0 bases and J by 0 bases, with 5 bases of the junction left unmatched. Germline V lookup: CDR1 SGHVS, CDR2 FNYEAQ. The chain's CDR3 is CASSLAAGQVSYEQYF. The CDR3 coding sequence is TGTGCCAGCAGCTTAGCAGCAGGACAGGTCTCCTACGAGCAGTACTTC.

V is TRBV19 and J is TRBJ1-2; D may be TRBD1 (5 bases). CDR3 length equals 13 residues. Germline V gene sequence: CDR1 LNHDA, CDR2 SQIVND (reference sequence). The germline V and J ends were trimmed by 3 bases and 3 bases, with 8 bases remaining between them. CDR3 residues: CASSIQGDYGYTF. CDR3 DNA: TGTGCCAGTAGTATTCAAGGGGACTATGGCTACACCTTC. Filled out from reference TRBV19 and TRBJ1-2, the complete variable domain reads DGGITQSPKYLFRKEGQNVTLSCEQNLNHDAMYWYRQDPGQGLRLIYYSQIVNDFQKGDIAEGYSVSREKKESFPLTVTSAQKNPTAFYLCASSIQGDYGYTFGSGTRLTVV.

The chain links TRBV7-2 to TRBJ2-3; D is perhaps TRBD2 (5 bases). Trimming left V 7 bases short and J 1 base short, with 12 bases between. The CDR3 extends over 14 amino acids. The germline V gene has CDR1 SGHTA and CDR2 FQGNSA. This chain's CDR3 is CASKSRGRTDTQYF. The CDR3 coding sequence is TGTGCCAGCAAAAGTCGGGGTCGCACAGATACGCAGTATTTT.

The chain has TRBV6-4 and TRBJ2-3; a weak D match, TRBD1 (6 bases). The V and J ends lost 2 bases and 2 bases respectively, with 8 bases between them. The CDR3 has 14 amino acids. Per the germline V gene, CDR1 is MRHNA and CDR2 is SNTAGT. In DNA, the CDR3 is TGTGCCAGCAGTGACGGGGGCGACACAGATACGCAGTATTTT. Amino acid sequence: CASSDGGDTDTQYF.

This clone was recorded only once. CDR3 loop: CATSGGTSGFTDTQYF. CDR3 nucleotide sequence: TGTGCCACCAGCGGAGGGACTAGCGGGTTCACAGATACGCAGTATTTT. This chain joins TRBV15 and TRBJ2-3; 12 bases are shared with TRBD2. J was trimmed by 2 bases and V by 5 bases; bases with no gene match: 5. CDR3 length: 16 residues. The germline CDR1 and CDR2 sequences are LNHNV and YYDKDF (reference sequence).

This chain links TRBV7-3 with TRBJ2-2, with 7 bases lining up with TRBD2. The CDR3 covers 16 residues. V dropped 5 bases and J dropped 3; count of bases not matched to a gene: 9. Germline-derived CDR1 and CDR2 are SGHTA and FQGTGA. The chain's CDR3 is CASSPARGRDTGELFF. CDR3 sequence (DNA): TGTGCCAGCAGCCCTGCACGTGGGAGGGACACCGGGGAGCTGTTTTTT.

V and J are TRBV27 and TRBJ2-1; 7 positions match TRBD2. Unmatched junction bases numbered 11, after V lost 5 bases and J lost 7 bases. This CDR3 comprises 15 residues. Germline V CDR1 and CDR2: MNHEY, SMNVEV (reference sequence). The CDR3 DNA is TGTGCCAGCAGTCCACCAGGACTAGGAGGGAATGAGCAGTTCTTC. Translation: CASSPPGLGGNEQFF.

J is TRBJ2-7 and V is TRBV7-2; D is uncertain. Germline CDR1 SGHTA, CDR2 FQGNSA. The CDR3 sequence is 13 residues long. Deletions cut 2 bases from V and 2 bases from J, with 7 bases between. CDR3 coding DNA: TGTGCCAGCAGCTTAAACCGAGCCTACGAGCAGTACTTC. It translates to CASSLNRAYEQYF. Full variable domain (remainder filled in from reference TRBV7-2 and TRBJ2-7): GAGVSQSPSNKVTEKGKDVELRCDPISGHTALYWYRQSLGQGLEFLIYFQGNSAPDKSGLPSDRFSAERTGGSVSTLTIQRTQQEDSAVYLCASSLNRAYEQYFGPGTRLTVT.

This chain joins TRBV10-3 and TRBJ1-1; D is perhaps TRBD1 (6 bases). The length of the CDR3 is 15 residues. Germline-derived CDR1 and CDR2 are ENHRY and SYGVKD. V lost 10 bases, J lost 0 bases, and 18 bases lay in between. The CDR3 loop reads CATTGGARVNTEAFF. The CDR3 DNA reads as TGTGCCACGACGGGGGGGGCGCGGGTGAACACTGAAGCTTTCTTT.

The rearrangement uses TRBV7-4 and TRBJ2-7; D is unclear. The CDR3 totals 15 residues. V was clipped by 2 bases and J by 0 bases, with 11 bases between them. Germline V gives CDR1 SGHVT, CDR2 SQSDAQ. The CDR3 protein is CASSLFPPSSYEQYF. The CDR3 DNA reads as TGTGCCAGCAGCTTATTTCCCCCGAGCTCCTACGAGCAGTACTTC. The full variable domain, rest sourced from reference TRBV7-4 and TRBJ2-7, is GAGVSQSPRYKVAKRGRDVALRCDSISGHVTLYWYRQTLGQGSEVLTYSQSDAQRDKSGRPSGRFSAERPERSVSTLKIQRTEQGDSAVYLCASSLFPPSSYEQYFGPGTRLTVT.

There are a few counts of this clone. CDR3 sequence reads: CASSLQAGELFF. The DNA for the CDR3 is TGTGCCAGCAGCTTGCAGGCCGGGGAGCTGTTTTTT. This chain uses TRBV5-6 with TRBJ2-2; D ambiguous. Germline values: CDR1 SGHDT, CDR2 YYEEEE. V lost 1 base to trimming and J lost 6 bases, with 4 bases between them. The CDR3 sequence is 12 residues long.

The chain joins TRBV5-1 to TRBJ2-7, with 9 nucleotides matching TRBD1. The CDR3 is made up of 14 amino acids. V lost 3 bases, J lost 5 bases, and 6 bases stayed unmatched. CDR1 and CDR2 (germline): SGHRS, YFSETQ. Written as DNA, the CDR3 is TGCGCCAGCAGCTCGGGACAGGGTCTCCACGAGCAGTACTTC. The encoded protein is CASSSGQGLHEQYF.

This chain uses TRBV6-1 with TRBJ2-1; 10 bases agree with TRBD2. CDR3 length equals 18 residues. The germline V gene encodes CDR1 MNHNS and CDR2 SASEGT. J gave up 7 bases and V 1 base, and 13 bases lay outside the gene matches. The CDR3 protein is CASSEGSGSGRYGNEQFF. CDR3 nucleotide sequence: TGTGCCAGCAGTGAAGGTTCGGGTAGCGGGAGGTACGGAAATGAGCAGTTCTTC.

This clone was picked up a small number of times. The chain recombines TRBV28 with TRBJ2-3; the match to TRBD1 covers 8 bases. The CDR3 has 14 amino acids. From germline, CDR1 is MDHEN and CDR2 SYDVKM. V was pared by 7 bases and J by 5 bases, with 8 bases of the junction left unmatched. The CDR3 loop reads CASKSRTGKDTQYF. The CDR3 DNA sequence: TGTGCCAGCAAATCTCGGACAGGGAAAGATACGCAGTATTTT.

The CDR3: CASSHQGGASGNTIYF. CDR3 DNA: TGTGCCAGCAGCCACCAGGGGGGAGCTTCTGGAAACACCATATATTTT. The rearrangement joins TRBV7-2 to TRBJ1-3; TRBD1 matches at 7 bases. Germline CDR1 reads SGHTA; CDR2 reads FQGNSA. The V gene end was trimmed by 5 bases and the J gene end by 1 base; junction bases not matched to a gene: 8. This CDR3 comprises 16 residues.

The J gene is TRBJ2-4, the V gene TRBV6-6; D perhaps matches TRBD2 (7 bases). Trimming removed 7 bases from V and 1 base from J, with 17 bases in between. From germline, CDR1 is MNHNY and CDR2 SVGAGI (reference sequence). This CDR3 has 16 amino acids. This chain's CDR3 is CASTQGRGQAKNIQYF. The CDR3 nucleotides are TGTGCCAGCACTCAAGGGCGGGGGCAGGCCAAAAACATTCAGTACTTC.

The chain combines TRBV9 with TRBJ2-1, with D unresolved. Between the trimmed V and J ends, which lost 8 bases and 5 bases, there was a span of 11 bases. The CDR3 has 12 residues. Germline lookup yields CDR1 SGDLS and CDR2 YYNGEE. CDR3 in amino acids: CASLRSHNEQFF. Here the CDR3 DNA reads TGTGCCAGTCTCCGTTCCCACAATGAGCAGTTCTTC.

CDR3: CASSPSRGPYEQYF. CDR3 sequence (DNA): TGTGCCAGCAGCCCCTCCAGGGGTCCCTACGAGCAGTACTTC. V gene TRBV27 combines with J gene TRBJ2-7; weak D call: TRBD1 (6 bases). Per the germline V gene, CDR1 is MNHEY and CDR2 is SMNVEV (reference sequence). This CDR3 is 14 amino acids long. Trimming cost V 6 bases and J 2 bases, with 14 bases left between them.

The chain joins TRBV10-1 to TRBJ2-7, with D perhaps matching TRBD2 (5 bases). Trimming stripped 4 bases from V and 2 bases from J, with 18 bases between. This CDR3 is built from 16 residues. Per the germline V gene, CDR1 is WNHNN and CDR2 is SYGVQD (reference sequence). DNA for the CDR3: TGCGCCAGCAGTGCGGTTCGGACCGGGGTTACCTACGAGCAGTACTTC. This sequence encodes CASSAVRTGVTYEQYF.

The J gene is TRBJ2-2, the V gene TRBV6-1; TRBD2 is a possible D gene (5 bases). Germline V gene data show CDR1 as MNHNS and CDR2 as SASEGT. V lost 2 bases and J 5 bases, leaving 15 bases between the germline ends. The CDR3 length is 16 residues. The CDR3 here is CASSELVSGETGELFF. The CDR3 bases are TGTGCCAGCAGTGAATTAGTGAGCGGAGAGACCGGGGAGCTGTTTTTT.

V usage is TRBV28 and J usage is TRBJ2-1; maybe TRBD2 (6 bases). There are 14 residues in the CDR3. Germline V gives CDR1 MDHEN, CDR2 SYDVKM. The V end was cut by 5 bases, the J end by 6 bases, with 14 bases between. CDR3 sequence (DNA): TGTGCCAGCAGTCCCCCGGACTATCTCAATGAGCAGTTCTTC. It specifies CASSPPDYLNEQFF.

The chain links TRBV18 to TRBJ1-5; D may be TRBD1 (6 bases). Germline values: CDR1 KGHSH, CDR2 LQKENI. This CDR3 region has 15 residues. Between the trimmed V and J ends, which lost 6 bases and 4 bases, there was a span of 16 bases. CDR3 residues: CASSLQGLDNQPQHF. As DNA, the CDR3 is TGTGCCAGCTCGCTTCAGGGGTTGGATAATCAGCCCCAGCATTTT.

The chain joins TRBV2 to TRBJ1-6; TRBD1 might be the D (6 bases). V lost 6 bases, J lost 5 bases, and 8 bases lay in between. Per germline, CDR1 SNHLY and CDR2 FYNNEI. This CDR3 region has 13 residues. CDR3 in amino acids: CASRGQDNSPLHF. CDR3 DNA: TGTGCCAGCAGGGGACAAGATAATTCACCCCTCCACTTT.

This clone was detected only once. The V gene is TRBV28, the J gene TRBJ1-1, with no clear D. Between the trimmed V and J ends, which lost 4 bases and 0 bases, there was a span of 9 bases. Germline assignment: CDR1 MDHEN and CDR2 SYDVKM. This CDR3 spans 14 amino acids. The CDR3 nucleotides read TGTGCCAGCAGTTATACGGGAATGAACACTGAAGCTTTCTTT. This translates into CASSYTGMNTEAFF. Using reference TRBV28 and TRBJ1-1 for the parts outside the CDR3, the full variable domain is DVKVTQSSRYLVKRTGEKVFLECVQDMDHENMFWYRQDPGLGLRLIYFSYDVKMKEKGDIPEGYSVSREKKERFSLILESASTNQTSMYLCASSYTGMNTEAFFGQGTRLTVV.

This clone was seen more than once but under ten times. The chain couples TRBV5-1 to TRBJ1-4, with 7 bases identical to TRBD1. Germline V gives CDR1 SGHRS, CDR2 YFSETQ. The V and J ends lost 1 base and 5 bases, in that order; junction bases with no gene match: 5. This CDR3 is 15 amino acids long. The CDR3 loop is CASSLLETGNEKLFF. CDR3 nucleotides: TGCGCCAGCAGCTTGCTTGAGACAGGGAATGAAAAACTGTTTTTT.

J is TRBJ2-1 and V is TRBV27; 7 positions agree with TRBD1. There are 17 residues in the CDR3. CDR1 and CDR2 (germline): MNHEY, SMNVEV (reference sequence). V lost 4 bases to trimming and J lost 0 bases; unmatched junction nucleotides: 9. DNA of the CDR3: TGTGCCAGCAGTTCTGGACAGGCGATAAGCTCCTACAATGAGCAGTTCTTC. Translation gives CASSSGQAISSYNEQFF.